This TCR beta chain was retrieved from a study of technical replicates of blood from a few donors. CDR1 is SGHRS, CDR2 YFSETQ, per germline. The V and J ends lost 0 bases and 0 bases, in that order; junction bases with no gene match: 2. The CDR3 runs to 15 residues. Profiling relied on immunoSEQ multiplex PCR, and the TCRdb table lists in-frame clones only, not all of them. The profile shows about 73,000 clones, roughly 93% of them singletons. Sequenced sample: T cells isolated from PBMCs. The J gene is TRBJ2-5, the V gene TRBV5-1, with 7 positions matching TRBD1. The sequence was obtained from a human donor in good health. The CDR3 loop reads CASSLAGTDQETQYF. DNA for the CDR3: TGCGCCAGCAGCTTGGCCGGGACAGACCAAGAGACCCAGTACTTC.